This TCR beta chain was recovered during a study of cytomegalovirus exposure and HLA in healthy donors. In the study overall: Unique TCRs numbering approximately 80 million, obtained from HLA-typed donors, made up an early data release.

This PCR relied on a set of 60 Vbeta primers and 13 Jbeta primers. Using immunoSEQ multiplex PCR, the repertoire was profiled, and TCRdb retains in-frame clones only, with some absent. Of some 130,000 clones detected, roughly 83% appear once; the ten largest clones hold 1% to 1.5%. Sequencing was performed on PBMCs. The sequence came from a girl aged 2-10 years in good health and CMV-seronegative.

In DNA form, the CDR3 reads TGCGCCAGCAGCGACGGGACAGGGGGCCATTACGAGCAGTACTTC. Translating it yields CASSDGTGGHYEQYF. The chain recombines TRBV5-1 with TRBJ2-7, with 12 bases fitting TRBD1. The CDR3 has 15 residues. After removal of 4 bases from V and 4 bases from J, the junction contained 6 bases not matched to a gene. CDR1 SGHRS and CDR2 YFSETQ come from the germline V gene.